The 14 T cell receptor beta chains listed next were all sequenced from one sample in a study of T-cell memory formation after mild COVID-19. Via MiXCR, TCRdb re-called the 5' RACE reads, giving one row per CDR3 protein. The top ten clones hold more than 10% of a sample with approximately 570,000 distinct CDR3 sequences, more than 15% of them seen once. The sequenced material came from PBMCs or a T cell subset sorted from them (not recorded which). These receptors all come from an adult woman who had mild COVID-19 (a few samples of this study predate the infection). Cell type and time point are not known.

This clonotype has more than one count but fewer than ten. The chain combines TRBV11-2 with TRBJ2-5; the D is unclear. The V end lost 0 bases, the J end lost 3 bases, and 14 bases lay between the germline ends. Germline CDR1 SGHAT, CDR2 FQNNGV. The CDR3 covers 16 residues. CDR3 DNA sequence: TGTGCCAGCAGCTTAGATCCGGGCCCGCCAGAAGAGACCCAGTACTTC. It translates to CASSLDPGPPEETQYF.

V gene TRBV21-1 combines with J gene TRBJ1-2; TRBD1 is the table's D call and was not checked against the DNA. TRBV21-1 is a pseudogene segment. The CDR3 length is 16 residues. The CDR3 sequence: CASRFGRQGLNYGYTF. DNA for the CDR3: TGTGCCAGCAGATTTGGGAGACAGGGTCTTAACTATGGCTACACCTTC.

This clonotype occurred a few times. The V and J genes are TRBV6-2 or TRBV6-3 and TRBJ1-1; D is uncertain. The CDR3 loop spans 16 amino acids. Trimming removed 0 bases at V and 0 bases at J, with 11 bases between. CDR1 is MNHEY and CDR2 is SVGEGT in the germline V gene. CDR3 residues: CASSYSSLSLNTEAFF. The CDR3 DNA is TGTGCCAGCAGTTACTCGAGTTTATCTCTGAACACTGAAGCTTTCTTT.

The V call is TRBV20-1, the J call TRBJ2-7, with D uncertain. There are 13 residues in the CDR3. The germline V gene encodes CDR1 DFQATT and CDR2 SNEGSKA (reference sequence). V lost 3 bases and J 3 bases, leaving 12 bases between the germline ends. CDR3 bases: TGCAGTGCTAGGGGCCGAGCATACTACGAGCAGTACTTC. Translating it yields CSARGRAYYEQYF.

The rearrangement joins TRBV5-6 to TRBJ2-1; no clear D gene. The ends were cut back, 6 bases at V and 7 bases at J, with 11 bases in the middle. The CDR3 runs 12 residues. The germline CDR1 and CDR2 sequences are SGHDT and YYEEEE. CDR3 region: CASTVVGNEQFF. The CDR3 nucleotides read TGTGCCAGCACCGTAGTGGGGAATGAGCAGTTCTTC.

The gene calls are TRBV13 and TRBJ2-3; the match to TRBD2 covers 8 bases. Germline CDR1 reads PRHDT; CDR2 reads FYEKMQ (reference sequence). The junction had 6 bases not matched to a gene; V was cut back by 0 bases and J by 1 base. The CDR3 runs 17 residues. The CDR3 spells CASSLGLPGGGTDTQYF. The CDR3 region has the DNA TGTGCCAGCAGCTTAGGCCTCCCGGGAGGGGGCACAGATACGCAGTATTTT. Supplemented by reference TRBV13 and TRBJ2-3, the full variable domain reads AAGVIQSPRHLIKEKRETATLKCYPIPRHDTVYWYQQGPGQDPQFLISFYEKMQSDKGSIPDRFSAQQFSDYHSELNMSSLELGDSALYFCASSLGLPGGGTDTQYFGPGTRLTVL.

This clonotype was seen many times. The rearrangement uses TRBV5-1 and TRBJ2-5; D gene unclear. Trimming took 1 base from V and 2 from J, leaving 6 bases between them. Germline CDR1 reads SGHRS; CDR2 reads YFSETQ. The CDR3 consists of 13 residues. This CDR3 reads CASSLTRQETQYF. The CDR3 DNA reads TGCGCCAGCAGCTTGACAAGACAAGAGACCCAGTACTTC.

The genes are TRBV7-9 and TRBJ2-3; D might be TRBD1 or TRBD2, each matching 5 bases. CDR1 and CDR2 from the germline V gene are SEHNR and FQNEAQ (reference sequence). This CDR3 spans 15 amino acids. The V and J ends lost 5 bases and 6 bases respectively, with 18 bases between them. For the CDR3, the DNA is TGTGCCAGCAGCCTCGGGACCCTCAGAGAGGATACGCAGTATTTT. It is translated as CASSLGTLREDTQYF.

The CDR3 nucleotides are TGTGCCAGCAGTCGAAAAACAGGAAATGAAAAACTGTTTTTT. Encoded protein: CASSRKTGNEKLFF. The chain couples TRBV3-1 to TRBJ1-4; tentative D call: TRBD1 (5 bases). Germline CDR1 and CDR2: LGHDT and YNNKEL (reference sequence). The V and J ends lost 6 bases and 5 bases respectively, with 13 bases between them. CDR3 length: 14 amino acids.

This clonotype was observed a few times. The rearrangement joins TRBV4-3 to TRBJ2-7, with TRBD1 matching 10 bases. CDR3 length: 15 amino acids. Trimming removed 3 bases from V and 4 bases from J; junction bases left unmatched: 6. Germline V gene data show CDR1 as LGHNA and CDR2 as YSLEER. The CDR3 protein is CASSQRQGAIYEQYF. CDR3 DNA: TGCGCCAGCAGCCAGCGACAGGGGGCGATTTACGAGCAGTACTTC.

CDR3: CASRKTQTGATGELFF. CDR3 bases: TGTGCCAGCAGAAAAACCCAAACAGGGGCCACCGGGGAGCTGTTTTTT. V is TRBV12-3 or TRBV12-4 and J is TRBJ2-2; 7 bases match TRBD1. The J segment lost 4 bases and the V segment lost 6 bases, leaving 11 bases of the junction unmatched. The CDR3 runs 16 residues.

V and J are TRBV9 and TRBJ2-1, with D tentatively TRBD1 (5 bases). Germline loops: CDR1 SGDLS, CDR2 YYNGEE. V dropped 4 bases and J dropped 6 bases, with 17 bases sitting between them. The CDR3 sequence is 15 residues long. For the CDR3, the DNA is TGTGCCAGCAGCCCCTGGACACAAGGACGCAATGAGCAGTTCTTC. Amino acids: CASSPWTQGRNEQFF.

This clonotype was picked up many times. The chain links TRBV11-2 to TRBJ2-3, with a weak D call TRBD2 (6 bases). The CDR3 contains 17 residues. Trimming took 0 bases from V and 5 from J, leaving 18 bases between them. In germline, CDR1 is SGHAT, CDR2 FQNNGV. CDR3 sequence: CASSLESGRGKKDTQYF. DNA for the CDR3: TGTGCCAGCAGCTTAGAGTCTGGACGGGGGAAAAAAGATACGCAGTATTTT.

This clonotype was seen more than once but under ten times. The chain is built from TRBV6-5 and TRBJ1-1; D gene ambiguous. This CDR3 has 14 residues. V lost 2 bases to trimming and J lost 0 bases, with 7 bases between them. CDR1 MNHEY and CDR2 SVGAGI come from the germline V gene. The CDR3 bases are TGTGCCAGCAGTTACAGCAGCATGAACACTGAAGCTTTCTTT. Translated: CASSYSSMNTEAFF.